This T cell receptor (beta chain) originates from a study of somatic mutations in cytotoxic T cells in rheumatoid arthritis. Looking at the study overall: After diagnosis, patient blood (about 30 ml EDTA) was drawn right away, before any treatment was given. Selected populations of V beta antibody-stained T cells underwent flow sorting at nearly 100% purity; these encompassed V beta1+ cells subjected to TCRB sequencing.

A remark on this clone: Its antigen is still unknown.

Only in-frame clones appear in the TCRdb table, and some are missing; sequencing was by immunoSEQ multiplex PCR. The data contain some 13,000 clones, 75% to 80% of them singletons. Germline lookup yields CDR1 SGHTA and CDR2 FQGTGA. The CDR3 runs to 16 residues. With 6 bases removed from V and 6 bases from J, the gap between germline ends came to 20 bases. Study-wide results and limits: Rheumatoid arthritis patients were compared with age-matched healthy controls, and their CD8+ T-cell clonality did not differ significantly. A single CD8+ clone exceeded 20% of CD8+ cells in 8 of 65 patients.

Sequencing was carried out using CD8+ T cells sorted from blood. This sequence joins TRBV7-3 and TRBJ2-2; possibly TRBD2 for D (6 bases). The TCR sequence derives from an adult with rheumatoid arthritis. The CDR3 region has the DNA TGTGCCAGCAGGCCGGGACTGCCTTACCCTTCCGGGGAGCTGTTTTTT. Encoded protein: CASRPGLPYPSGELFF.